The T cell receptor (beta chain) described here comes from a study of Ad26.COV2.S vaccination and SARS-CoV-2 variants. Trimming removed 0 bases from V and 4 bases from J, with 13 bases in between. The CDR3 sequence is 16 residues long. Germline V gene lookup returns CDR1 SGHDT and CDR2 YYEEEE. The treatment denotes: roughly 20 received Ad26.COV2.S at low or high dose, single or two shots; about 5 received placebo; per-sample allocation not given. After the first vaccine or placebo injection, samples were drawn on day 63. Method: immunoSEQ multiplex PCR; TCRdb's copy keeps in-frame clones and lacks some. Of around 300,000 clones listed, roughly nine tenths are singletons.

The sample was peripheral blood, taken in a trial of Ad26.COV2.S vaccine versus placebo. The chain links TRBV5-6 to TRBJ1-4; a possible D gene is TRBD1 (5 bases). The receptor's source is a person between 18 and 65 years old who received the Ad26.COV2.S COVID-19 vaccine or a placebo. This CDR3 is CASSLAGGHRNEKLFF. DNA for the CDR3: TGTGCCAGCAGCTTGGCCGGAGGACACCGTAATGAAAAACTGTTTTTT.